This TCR beta chain came from a study of molecular identifiers for immune sequencing clone quantification. Notes on the study in general: Highly expanded clone sizes could be underestimated by identical TCR molecules that share a barcode.

Library preparation followed earlier protocols using designated TCR primers. TCRdb recomputed calls from the PCR reads with MiXCR, one row per CDR3 protein. The profile shows over 550,000 distinct CDR3 sequences, 25% of them singletons. On this clonotype itself: The antigen is not known.

Libraries from naive CD8 cells were generated from roughly 18,000 to 920,000 sorted cells (with 10%, 30% or 50% RNA). For naive CD8 T cells, sorting used the CD8+CD4-CCR7+CD45RA+ phenotype. This CDR3 contains 14 residues. V shed 8 bases and J shed 3 bases, with 18 bases lying between them. This rearrangement joins TRBV5-3 to TRBJ2-7; no clear D gene. TRBV5-3 is an ORF, with its function uncertain. The sequenced material came from naive CD8+ T cells from blood, with Jurkat cell RNA spiked in. Subset: FACS-sorted CD8+CD4-CCR7+CD45RA+ naive T cells. This sequence was found in a human donor in good health. Some libraries in this study had Jurkat cell RNA spiked in. DNA for the CDR3: TGTGCCAGCAGCGAGGCAGGTTCCATCTACGAGCAGTACTTC. Encoded protein: CASSEAGSIYEQYF.